These 19 T cell receptor beta chains were sequenced from one sample in a study of cytomegalovirus exposure and HLA in healthy donors. The PCR contained 60 Vbeta and 13 Jbeta primers. Only in-frame clones appear in the TCRdb table, and some are missing; sequencing was by immunoSEQ multiplex PCR. Of about 270,000 clones listed, just over 70% were seen once; the top ten hold approximately 2.5%. The sample consisted of PBMCs. All receptors come from a female donor in good health and CMV-seronegative.

This chain joins TRBV29-1 and TRBJ2-3, with no clear D. Trimming removed 7 bases at V and 2 bases at J, with 13 bases between. CDR1 SQVTM and CDR2 ANQGSEA come from the germline V gene. CDR3 length: 13 residues. CDR3 sequence (DNA): TGCAGCGGTCGGGTTCATACCACAGATACGCAGTATTTT. Encoded protein: CSGRVHTTDTQYF.

This chain joins TRBV27 and TRBJ2-2; no definite D call. With 0 bases removed from V and 0 bases from J, the gap between germline ends came to 17 bases. The CDR3 has 19 amino acids. Looked up from germline, CDR1 is MNHEY and CDR2 is SMNVEV (reference sequence). CDR3 sequence reads: CASSLSIVGLGSNTGELFF. DNA of the CDR3: TGTGCCAGCAGTTTATCGATAGTGGGCCTTGGTTCGAACACCGGGGAGCTGTTTTTT.

The chain recombines TRBV29-1 with TRBJ1-1; 9 bases map to TRBD1. CDR3 length: 11 residues. Germline assignment: CDR1 SQVTM and CDR2 ANQGSEA. The J segment lost 11 bases and the V segment lost 2 bases, leaving 3 bases of the junction unmatched. DNA for the CDR3: TGCAGCGTTGAACTACAGGGGGCCGCTTTCTTT. This translates into CSVELQGAAFF. The whole variable domain, remainder taken from reference TRBV29-1 and TRBJ1-1, is SAVISQKPSRDICQRGTSLTIQCQVDSQVTMMFWYRQQPGQSLTLIATANQGSEATYESGFVIDKFPISRPNLTFSTLTVSNMSPEDSSIYLCSVELQGAAFFGQGTRLTVV.

To note about this clone: Additional DNA sequences in this sample encode the identical CDR3. CDR3 region: CASSVGTSGSYEQYF. The CDR3 DNA sequence: TGTGCCAGCAGCGTTGGGACTAGCGGGAGCTACGAGCAGTACTTC. The chain joins TRBV9 to TRBJ2-7; 14 nucleotides match TRBD2. The CDR3 extends over 15 amino acids. V dropped 2 bases and J dropped 3; count of bases not matched to a gene: 1. The germline CDR1 and CDR2 sequences are SGDLS and YYNGEE.

The chain has TRBV2 and TRBJ2-3, with a weak D call TRBD2 (6 bases). CDR3 size: 15 residues. With 4 bases removed from V and 0 bases from J, the gap between germline ends came to 11 bases. Germline V gene sequence: CDR1 SNHLY, CDR2 FYNNEI. The DNA for the CDR3 is TGTGCCAGCAGTGCCGAGGGAGGAAGCACAGATACGCAGTATTTT. It yields the protein CASSAEGGSTDTQYF.

The V call is TRBV19, the J call TRBJ2-1; TRBD2 might be the D (6 bases). V was shortened by 5 bases and J by 13 bases, with 18 bases between the two germline ends. The CDR3 is made up of 13 amino acids. Germline V gene sequence: CDR1 LNHDA, CDR2 SQIVND (reference sequence). CDR3 nucleotides: TGTGCCAGTAGTGACTTTGCGGGAATCGCCCAGTTCTTC. Encoded protein: CASSDFAGIAQFF. Full variable domain (outside the CDR3, taken from reference TRBV19 and TRBJ2-1): DGGITQSPKYLFRKEGQNVTLSCEQNLNHDAMYWYRQDPGQGLRLIYYSQIVNDFQKGDIAEGYSVSREKKESFPLTVTSAQKNPTAFYLCASSDFAGIAQFFGPGTRLTVL.

J is TRBJ2-1 and V is TRBV5-6, with D possibly matching TRBD2 (5 bases). The CDR3 totals 16 residues. Trimming pared 1 base from V and 3 bases from J, leaving 14 bases between. The germline V gene has CDR1 SGHDT and CDR2 YYEEEE. CDR3 sequence (DNA): TGTGCCAGCAGCTTGCGGGGAAACAATATCTACAATGAGCAGTTCTTC. This codes for CASSLRGNNIYNEQFF.

Only one count was recorded for this clone. This chain joins TRBV7-8 and TRBJ1-2; TRBD1 matches at 8 bases. The CDR3 spans 15 residues. CDR1 is SGHVS and CDR2 is FQNEAQ in the germline V gene. With V trimmed by 3 bases and J by 5 bases, 8 bases remained unmatched. The CDR3 nucleotides are TGTGCCAGCAGCTTGGACAGGGTGGTCCTTTATGGCTACACCTTC. This translates into CASSLDRVVLYGYTF.

V gene TRBV14 combines with J gene TRBJ2-1; D might be TRBD1 (5 bases). The CDR3 length is 16 residues. V was shortened by 0 bases and J by 4 bases, with 13 bases between the two germline ends. In germline, CDR1 is SGHDN, CDR2 FVKESK. This CDR3 reads CASSQDMWQGYNEQFF. Written as DNA, the CDR3 is TGTGCCAGCAGCCAAGATATGTGGCAGGGTTACAATGAGCAGTTCTTC.

The chain couples TRBV7-2 to TRBJ2-7, with 8 bases identical to TRBD2. CDR1 is SGHTA, CDR2 FQGNSA, per germline. The CDR3 is made up of 16 amino acids. V lost 1 base to trimming and J lost 2 bases; unmatched junction nucleotides: 7. The CDR3 sequence: CASSLGPAGAAYEQYF. As DNA, the CDR3 is TGTGCCAGCAGCTTAGGCCCAGCGGGAGCCGCCTACGAGCAGTACTTC.

The chain is built from TRBV7-9 and TRBJ1-5; the match to TRBD1 covers 8 bases. Germline CDR1 and CDR2: SEHNR and FQNEAQ (reference sequence). The junction had 3 bases not matched to a gene; V was cut back by 5 bases and J by 6 bases. The CDR3 contains 13 residues. CDR3 residues: CASSPGGLQPQHF. The DNA of the CDR3 is TGTGCCAGCAGCCCAGGGGGCCTTCAGCCCCAGCATTTT.

V gene TRBV7-9 combines with J gene TRBJ2-7, with a weak D call TRBD2 (5 bases). This CDR3 region has 12 residues. The germline V and J ends were trimmed by 3 bases and 5 bases, with 8 bases remaining between them. Germline V gene data show CDR1 as SEHNR and CDR2 as FQNEAQ (reference sequence). The CDR3 nucleotides are TGTGCCAGCAGCTTCGCGGGTAACGAGCAGTACTTC. Protein sequence: CASSFAGNEQYF.

This clone has only a few counts. The genes are TRBV7-2 and TRBJ2-5, with D possibly being TRBD2 (5 bases). The J call may be incorrect, as the DNA end agrees better with TRBJ2-7. There are 12 residues in the CDR3. From germline, CDR1 is SGHTA and CDR2 FQGNSA. CDR3 protein: CASSLTGTEQYF. The CDR3 coding sequence is TGTGCCAGCAGCCTTACGGGAACCGAGCAGTACTTC.

This sequence joins TRBV11-2 and TRBJ2-7; 8 nucleotides match TRBD2. The V gene end was trimmed by 5 bases and the J gene end by 0 bases; junction bases not matched to a gene: 9. Germline V gene data show CDR1 as SGHAT and CDR2 as FQNNGV. The CDR3 is 16 amino acids. CDR3 coding DNA: TGTGCCAGCAGCGTACTTAGCGGGGTCGTCTCCTACGAGCAGTACTTC. This encodes CASSVLSGVVSYEQYF.

V gene TRBV28 combines with J gene TRBJ2-7; 9 bases are a match to TRBD1. CDR3 length: 16 amino acids. Germline assignment: CDR1 MDHEN and CDR2 SYDVKM. After removal of 4 bases from V and 0 bases from J, the junction contained 7 bases not matched to a gene. CDR3 in amino acids: CASSSPGQGSSYEQYF. Written as DNA, the CDR3 is TGTGCCAGCAGTTCGCCGGGACAGGGTTCCTCCTACGAGCAGTACTTC.

Only a few counts were recorded for this clone. V usage is TRBV27 and J usage is TRBJ1-3, with TRBD1 identical over 9 bases. CDR3 size: 17 residues. Germline CDR1 is MNHEY and CDR2 is SMNVEV (reference sequence). The trim removed 4 bases at V and 0 bases at J, leaving 7 bases unmatched. The CDR3 nucleotides read TGTGCCAGCAGTTCCCGGGACAGGGCCCTCTCTGGAAACACCATATATTTT. It yields the protein CASSSRDRALSGNTIYF.

The rearrangement links TRBV28 to TRBJ2-7; a weak D match, TRBD2 (5 bases). The ends were cut back, 7 bases at V and 3 bases at J, with 13 bases in the middle. CDR3 length: 13 amino acids. Germline CDR1 is MDHEN and CDR2 is SYDVKM. CDR3 sequence reads: CASTEGRNYEQYF. The CDR3 DNA reads as TGTGCCAGCACCGAAGGGAGAAACTACGAGCAGTACTTC.

The chain employs TRBV18 and TRBJ2-7, with D possibly being TRBD2 (5 bases). The CDR3 contains 14 residues. Germline assignment: CDR1 KGHSH and CDR2 LQKENI. The V end lost 3 bases, the J end lost 5 bases, and 14 bases lay between the germline ends. As DNA, the CDR3 is TGTGCCAGCTCACCCAGGATGGCGGGCGACGAGCAGTACTTC. The encoded protein is CASSPRMAGDEQYF.

The chain uses TRBV18 and TRBJ1-3; D perhaps matches TRBD1 (5 bases). Germline loops: CDR1 KGHSH, CDR2 LQKENI. Trimming shortened V by 3 bases and J by 2 bases, and 11 bases separated the two germline ends. CDR3 size: 15 residues. In DNA, the CDR3 is TGTGCCAGCTCACCTATTGGGACTCCTGGAAACACCATATATTTT. It yields the protein CASSPIGTPGNTIYF.